Below are 13 T cell receptor beta chains sequenced from a single sample in a study of cytomegalovirus exposure and HLA in healthy donors. PCR primers comprised 60 Vbeta and 13 Jbeta primers. This table comes from immunoSEQ multiplex PCR, and its TCRdb copy is limited to in-frame clones, with some not included. Here the sample spans 130,000 to 150,000 clones, approximately 80% being singletons. Sequencing was done on a sample of PBMCs. The receptors originated from a female donor in good health and CMV-seronegative.

J is TRBJ1-6 and V is TRBV29-1; D is perhaps TRBD1 (5 bases). Trimming shortened V by 4 bases and J by 0 bases, and 7 bases separated the two germline ends. The V gene's germline CDR1 is SQVTM and CDR2 ANQGSEA. The CDR3 has 14 amino acids. CDR3 DNA sequence: TGCAGCGTTGCCGACAGCTCCTATAATTCACCCCTCCACTTT. This sequence encodes CSVADSSYNSPLHF. The full variable domain, its missing parts supplied by reference TRBV29-1 and TRBJ1-6, is SAVISQKPSRDICQRGTSLTIQCQVDSQVTMMFWYRQQPGQSLTLIATANQGSEATYESGFVIDKFPISRPNLTFSTLTVSNMSPEDSSIYLCSVADSSYNSPLHFGNGTRLTVT.

The V gene is TRBV28, the J gene TRBJ1-5, with a tentative D call TRBD1 (5 bases). Trimming removed 6 bases from V and 3 bases from J, with 12 bases in between. Germline CDR1 and CDR2: MDHEN and SYDVKM. The CDR3 has 14 residues. DNA of the CDR3: TGTGCCAGCAGGGCCACAGGTTTCAATCAGCCCCAGCATTTT. It specifies CASRATGFNQPQHF.

The V gene is TRBV7-2, the J gene TRBJ2-7; 9 nucleotides align to TRBD1. This CDR3 is built from 15 residues. In germline, CDR1 is SGHTA, CDR2 FQGNSA. V trimming: 3 bases; J trimming: 2 bases; junction bases outside the gene matches: 5. The CDR3 region is CASSFRDRAPYEQYF. The CDR3 region has the DNA TGTGCCAGCAGCTTTAGGGACAGGGCCCCCTACGAGCAGTACTTC.

The CDR3 region is CASSLPASTEAFF. The CDR3 bases are TGTGCCAGCAGCTTGCCTGCCAGCACTGAAGCTTTCTTT. The chain combines TRBV5-6 with TRBJ1-1; D is unclear. This CDR3 contains 13 residues. The germline V and J ends were trimmed by 1 base and 4 bases, with 8 bases remaining between them. The V gene's germline CDR1 is SGHDT and CDR2 YYEEEE.

The chain uses TRBV9 and TRBJ2-1; TRBD2 is a possible D gene (5 bases). V lost 0 bases and J lost 1, with 14 bases in between. The CDR3 covers 17 residues. The germline gives CDR1 SGDLS, CDR2 YYNGEE. As DNA, the CDR3 is TGTGCCAGCAGCGTAGATGCGGGCGGACTTTCCTACAATGAGCAGTTCTTC. Amino acid sequence: CASSVDAGGLSYNEQFF.

This clone was found once. V is TRBV10-3 and J is TRBJ2-5; 10 bases are shared with TRBD1. CDR1 and CDR2 (germline): ENHRY, SYGVKD. Trimming cost V 3 bases and J 7 bases; bases outside gene matches: 8. This CDR3 comprises 15 residues. CDR3 amino acids: CAISDSPGTGATQYF. CDR3 nucleotides: TGTGCCATCAGTGACTCCCCGGGGACAGGGGCGACCCAGTACTTC.

The table lists this clone with a few counts. The chain employs TRBV5-4 and TRBJ1-2; D unresolved. Trimming shortened V by 6 bases and J by 3 bases, and 12 bases separated the two germline ends. CDR1 is SGHNT, CDR2 YYREEE, per germline (reference sequence). CDR3 length equals 13 residues. The CDR3 nucleotides are TGTGCCAGCAACACAGCGGACGACTATGGCTACACCTTC. Amino acids: CASNTADDYGYTF.

This clone was detected only a few times. The chain couples TRBV5-8 to TRBJ1-1; TRBD1 aligns across 7 bases. Germline V gene sequence: CDR1 SGHTS, CDR2 YDEGEE. Trimming removed 0 bases from V and 3 bases from J; junction bases left unmatched: 5. The CDR3 runs 15 residues. Here the CDR3 DNA reads TGTGCCAGCAGCTTGGAAAGGGGGCGGGACACTGAAGCTTTCTTT. It specifies CASSLERGRDTEAFF. The whole variable domain, filled in from reference TRBV5-8 and TRBJ1-1, reads EAGVTQSPTHLIKTRGQQATLRCSPISGHTSVYWYQQALGLGLQFLLWYDEGEERNRGNFPPRFSGRQFPNYSSELNVNALELEDSALYLCASSLERGRDTEAFFGQGTRLTVV.

The V gene is TRBV28, the J gene TRBJ2-5, with 8 bases identical to TRBD1. Germline CDR1 and CDR2: MDHEN and SYDVKM. J gave up 5 bases and V 5 bases, and 4 bases lay outside the gene matches. The CDR3 contains 13 residues. The CDR3 coding sequence is TGTGCCAGCAGTCAGGGGGCCGTGGAGACCCAGTACTTC. Residues: CASSQGAVETQYF. Based on the CDR3 plus reference TRBV28 and TRBJ2-5, the full variable domain is DVKVTQSSRYLVKRTGEKVFLECVQDMDHENMFWYRQDPGLGLRLIYFSYDVKMKEKGDIPEGYSVSREKKERFSLILESASTNQTSMYLCASSQGAVETQYFGPGTRLLVL.

The rearrangement joins TRBV5-4 to TRBJ2-3, with D hard to call. From germline, CDR1 is SGHNT and CDR2 YYREEE (reference sequence). This CDR3 has 12 amino acids. The V gene lost 7 bases and the J gene lost 4 bases, with 10 bases spanning the gap. Written as DNA, the CDR3 is TGTGCCAGCGGCCCCCCTCCAGATACGCAGTATTTT. Its protein product is CASGPPPDTQYF. Full variable domain (outside the CDR3, taken from reference TRBV5-4 and TRBJ2-3): ETGVTQSPTHLIKTRGQQVTLRCSSQSGHNTVSWYQQALGQGPQFIFQYYREEENGRGNFPPRFSGLQFPNYSSELNVNALELDDSALYLCASGPPPDTQYFGPGTRLTVL.

J is TRBJ2-3 and V is TRBV5-4; unclear D gene. The germline V gene has CDR1 SGHNT and CDR2 YYREEE (reference sequence). This CDR3 is built from 12 residues. Trimming pared 3 bases from V and 1 base from J, leaving 3 bases between. The CDR3 DNA is TGTGCCAGCAGCTCGGGCACAGATACGCAGTATTTT. It specifies CASSSGTDTQYF.

This chain links TRBV30 with TRBJ2-7; D is ambiguous. In germline, CDR1 is GTSNPN, CDR2 SVGIG (reference sequence). This CDR3 region has 15 residues. Trimming pared 4 bases from V and 3 bases from J, leaving 19 bases between. CDR3 DNA sequence: TGTGCCTGGAATAAACAGTCAACGGATGTCTACGAGCAGTACTTC. Its translation is CAWNKQSTDVYEQYF.

V is TRBV6-4 and J is TRBJ2-1; 13 bases are shared with TRBD2. This CDR3 has 15 amino acids. V lost 3 bases, J lost 9 bases, and 5 bases stayed unmatched. Germline CDR1 and CDR2: MRHNA and SNTAGT. This CDR3 reads CASSELAGGPGEQFF. CDR3 in DNA: TGTGCCAGCAGTGAACTAGCGGGAGGGCCCGGTGAGCAGTTCTTC.